A single sample is the source of the 17 T cell receptor beta chains below, sequenced in a study of T cells in localized non-small cell lung cancer. The assay was immunoSEQ multiplex PCR, and TCRdb's table has in-frame clones only and misses some. The sample holds over 20,000 clones, approximately 86% seen once. Here the sequenced sample was peripheral blood, taken before any cancer treatment. These receptors were collected from a male donor aged 60 or over with stage II squamous cell lung carcinoma.

The rearrangement uses TRBV2 and TRBJ1-4; D gene ambiguous. Trimming took 6 bases from V and 3 from J, leaving 14 bases between them. Germline values: CDR1 SNHLY, CDR2 FYNNEI. This CDR3 is 15 amino acids long. CDR3 sequence (DNA): TGTGCCAGCAGCGACCCTTGGGGTCCTAATGAAAAACTGTTTTTT. This encodes CASSDPWGPNEKLFF. The variable domain in full, completed from reference TRBV2 and TRBJ1-4, reads EPEVTQTPSHQVTQMGQEVILRCVPISNHLYFYWYRQILGQKVEFLVSFYNNEISEKSEIFDDQFSVERPDGSNFTLKIRSTKLEDSAMYFCASSDPWGPNEKLFFGSGTQLSVL.

This clone was recorded once. The chain's CDR3 is CASSSYRDRVGNTIYF. CDR3 nucleotide sequence: TGTGCCAGCAGTTCCTACCGGGACAGGGTAGGAAACACCATATATTTT. This rearrangement joins TRBV28 to TRBJ1-3; 9 positions match TRBD1. The V segment lost 4 bases and the J segment 4 bases; nucleotides outside the gene matches: 8. CDR1 and CDR2 from the germline V gene are MDHEN and SYDVKM. The CDR3 sequence is 16 residues long.

This clone was observed a single time. The chain has TRBV7-2 and TRBJ1-2; no firm D call. Trimming stripped 2 bases from V and 5 bases from J, with 3 bases between. Per germline, CDR1 SGHTA and CDR2 FQGNSA. The CDR3 is made up of 11 amino acids. Here the CDR3 reads CASSLQYGYTF. The DNA for the CDR3 is TGTGCCAGCAGCTTACAGTATGGCTACACCTTC.

This chain connects TRBV7-9 to TRBJ2-3, with D uncertain. This CDR3 spans 13 amino acids. V gave up 5 bases and J gave up 7 bases, with 13 bases separating them. Per germline, CDR1 SEHNR and CDR2 FQNEAQ (reference sequence). The CDR3, as DNA: TGTGCCAGCAGCCCGGGCCCCGGATATACGCAGTATTTT. Translated, it gives CASSPGPGYTQYF.

The gene calls are TRBV9 and TRBJ2-5; 13 bases are a match to TRBD2. This CDR3 comprises 17 residues. After removal of 4 bases from V and 1 base from J, the junction contained 7 bases not matched to a gene. Germline CDR1 is SGDLS and CDR2 is YYNGEE. The CDR3 here is CASSPLGLAGPQETQYF. In nucleotides, the CDR3 is TGTGCCAGCAGCCCATTGGGACTAGCGGGACCCCAAGAGACCCAGTACTTC.

J is TRBJ2-1 and V is TRBV20-1; D uncertain. CDR1 is DFQATT and CDR2 is SNEGSKA in the germline V gene (reference sequence). V lost 6 bases and J 6 bases, leaving 6 bases between the germline ends. The CDR3 has 10 amino acids. In nucleotides, the CDR3 is TGCAGTGCCCGTTCCAATGAGCAGTTCTTC. It is translated as CSARSNEQFF.

The chain is built from TRBV2 and TRBJ1-5, with D unclear. Trimming left V 3 bases short and J 2 bases short, with 5 bases between. Germline loops: CDR1 SNHLY, CDR2 FYNNEI. CDR3 length: 13 amino acids. The CDR3 coding sequence is TGTGCCAGCAGTGACAGGCGCAATCAGCCCCAGCATTTT. Translating it yields CASSDRRNQPQHF.

This chain uses TRBV6-1 with TRBJ2-1, with TRBD2 matching 9 bases. Germline V CDR1 and CDR2: MNHNS, SASEGT. V shed 8 bases, J shed 6 bases, and the junction held 11 bases outside the gene matches. The CDR3 extends over 15 amino acids. CDR3 region: CASCLMAGGSNEQFF. The DNA for the CDR3 is TGTGCCAGCTGTCTGATGGCGGGAGGGAGCAATGAGCAGTTCTTC.

In its sample, this clone was seen a few times. The CDR3, as DNA: TGTGCCAGAAGCCCCGATAGCGGGAGCGACAATGAGCAGTTCTTC. As protein: CARSPDSGSDNEQFF. The J gene is TRBJ2-1, the V gene TRBV7-5; the table's D gene call, TRBD2, was not cross checked with the DNA. TRBV7-5 is a documented pseudogene. The CDR3 is made up of 15 amino acids.

V usage is TRBV6-5 and J usage is TRBJ2-6; D is ambiguous. CDR1 is MNHEY, CDR2 SVGAGI, per germline. The CDR3 runs to 13 residues. V lost 7 bases to trimming and J lost 2 bases, with 6 bases between them. The DNA of the CDR3 is TGTGCCAGCAAGTTCCCTGGGGCCAACGTCCTGACTTTC. Translation gives CASKFPGANVLTF.

The V call is TRBV7-2, the J call TRBJ2-7; no reliable D call. The CDR3 has 14 residues. Trimming cost V 2 bases and J 0 bases, with 8 bases left between them. Looked up from germline, CDR1 is SGHTA and CDR2 is FQGNSA. The CDR3 here is CASSLQTYSYEQYF. Written as DNA, the CDR3 is TGTGCCAGCAGCTTACAGACCTACTCCTACGAGCAGTACTTC.

The V and J genes are TRBV5-6 and TRBJ2-7, with D perhaps TRBD2 (6 bases). CDR1 is SGHDT, CDR2 YYEEEE, per germline. The CDR3 loop spans 13 amino acids. V was trimmed by 5 bases and J by 7 bases, leaving 16 bases between them. The CDR3 nucleotides read TGTGCCAGCAGTTCGGCGGGGCCGGGGGAGCAGTACTTC. Residues: CASSSAGPGEQYF. Filled out from reference TRBV5-6 and TRBJ2-7, the complete variable domain reads DAGVTQSPTHLIKTRGQQVTLRCSPKSGHDTVSWYQQALGQGPQFIFQYYEEEERQRGNFPDRFSGHQFPNYSSELNVNALLLGDSALYLCASSSAGPGEQYFGPGTRLTVT.

The CDR3 sequence: CASTLRWGGGNTEAFF. CDR3 bases: TGTGCCAGCACCCTAAGATGGGGTGGGGGAAACACTGAAGCTTTCTTT. The gene calls are TRBV19 and TRBJ1-1; tentatively, D is TRBD1 (5 bases). Trimming stripped 9 bases from V and 2 bases from J, with 22 bases between. Germline V CDR1 and CDR2: LNHDA, SQIVND (reference sequence). The CDR3 has 16 amino acids. Variable domain in full (rest from reference TRBV19 and TRBJ1-1): DGGITQSPKYLFRKEGQNVTLSCEQNLNHDAMYWYRQDPGQGLRLIYYSQIVNDFQKGDIAEGYSVSREKKESFPLTVTSAQKNPTAFYLCASTLRWGGGNTEAFFGQGTRLTVV.

The V gene is TRBV11-2, the J gene TRBJ2-2; D ambiguous. V lost 5 bases, J lost 8 bases, and 18 bases lay in between. The CDR3 is made up of 15 amino acids. The germline CDR1 and CDR2 sequences are SGHAT and FQNNGV. CDR3 in amino acids: CASSASLILSGELFF. The CDR3 DNA follows: TGTGCCAGCAGCGCAAGCTTGATCCTATCGGGGGAGCTGTTTTTT. Variable domain in full (rest from reference TRBV11-2 and TRBJ2-2): EAGVAQSPRYKIIEKRQSVAFWCNPISGHATLYWYQQILGQGPKLLIQFQNNGVVDDSQLPKDRFSAERLKGVDSTLKIQPAKLEDSAVYLCASSASLILSGELFFGEGSRLTVL.

The chain joins TRBV18 to TRBJ1-4; D not certain. The CDR3 covers 12 residues. Deletions cut 4 bases from V and 6 bases from J, with 6 bases between. Germline CDR1 KGHSH, CDR2 LQKENI. Here the CDR3 reads CASSREDEKLFF. The CDR3 nucleotides read TGTGCCAGCTCACGGGAGGATGAAAAACTGTTTTTT. The entire variable domain, with the rest obtained from reference TRBV18 and TRBJ1-4, is as follows: NAGVMQNPRHLVRRRGQEARLRCSPMKGHSHVYWYRQLPEEGLKFMVYLQKENIIDESGMPKERFSAEFPKEGPSILRIQQVVRGDSAAYFCASSREDEKLFFGSGTQLSVL.

This clone came up once. The V and J genes are TRBV5-1 and TRBJ1-1, with D unresolved. The CDR3 has 15 amino acids. In germline, CDR1 is SGHRS, CDR2 YFSETQ. Between the trimmed V and J ends, which lost 4 bases and 5 bases, there was a span of 18 bases. CDR3 in DNA: TGCGCCAGCAGCCCCCGGGAGGCGGCAAGGACTGAAGCTTTCTTT. The encoded protein is CASSPREAARTEAFF.

The chain links TRBV25-1 to TRBJ1-4; D ambiguous. Germline V lookup: CDR1 MGHDK, CDR2 SYGVNS. V was shortened by 4 bases and J by 8 bases, with 11 bases between the two germline ends. CDR3 size: 13 residues. Here the CDR3 DNA reads TGTGCCAGCAGTGGTCGAAGATGGGAAAAACTGTTTTTT. Translating gives CASSGRRWEKLFF.